The source of this T cell receptor (beta chain) is a study of T cells expressing NK-cell markers. From germline, CDR1 is DFQATT and CDR2 SNEGSKA (reference sequence). The CDR3 runs 13 residues. TCRdb processed the 5' RACE reads again and assigns one entry to each CDR3 protein, with no DNA. This sample contains fewer than 550,000 distinct CDR3 sequences. The sample was blood T cells: a sorted CD56 or NKG2C T cell subset, CD4+ or CD8+ T cells, or bulk PBMC T cells (not recorded which). The chain links TRBV20-1 to TRBJ2-7; absent DNA, TCRdb's TRBD1 call cannot be checked. The source of this sequence is a woman in her fifties or sixties in good health. The CDR3 sequence: CSAPSSGGYEQYF.